This passage covers 5 T cell receptor beta chains from one sample sequenced in a study of shared clonotypes between healthy human individuals. The repertoire was sequenced with immunoSEQ multiplex PCR; TCRdb's copy has only in-frame clones and lacks some. The repertoire holds about 2.4 million clones, with around nine tenths as singletons. The sequencing sample was made of naive CD4+ T cells sorted from blood. Subset in this sample: CD45RA+ positively selected. These receptors were obtained from a man younger than 35 in good health.

The gene calls are TRBV5-1 and TRBJ2-2; D is unclear. The V and J ends lost 0 bases and 0 bases respectively, with 9 bases between them. The germline V gene has CDR1 SGHRS and CDR2 YFSETQ. The CDR3 is made up of 16 amino acids. DNA of the CDR3: TGCGCCAGCAGCTTGGGGATCACTACGAACACCGGGGAGCTGTTTTTT. As protein: CASSLGITTNTGELFF.

This clone was counted a single time. The V call is TRBV7-2, the J call TRBJ2-1; 10 bases align to TRBD2. CDR3 size: 15 residues. The J segment lost 3 bases and the V segment lost 3 bases, leaving 2 bases of the junction unmatched. Germline values: CDR1 SGHTA, CDR2 FQGNSA. CDR3 region: CASSFSGRFYNEQFF. Written as DNA, the CDR3 is TGTGCCAGCAGCTTTAGCGGGAGGTTCTACAATGAGCAGTTCTTC.

V is TRBV2 and J is TRBJ1-2, with a tentative D call TRBD1 (5 bases). Trimming took off 8 bases at V and 4 bases at J, with 11 bases between the two ends. Germline V gives CDR1 SNHLY, CDR2 FYNNEI. The length of the CDR3 is 12 residues. The CDR3 coding sequence is TGTGCCAGCGGGACGAATCGCTATGGCTACACCTTC. It specifies CASGTNRYGYTF.

The rearrangement uses TRBV28 and TRBJ1-2; the D gene is possibly TRBD1 (5 bases). Germline CDR1 MDHEN, CDR2 SYDVKM. The ends were cut back, 4 bases at V and 6 bases at J, with 15 bases in the middle. The CDR3 has 14 residues. CDR3 coding DNA: TGTGCCAGCAGTTCAGGAGGGCTGGGGCATGGCTACACCTTC. This sequence encodes CASSSGGLGHGYTF.

The J gene is TRBJ2-6, the V gene TRBV2; TRBD2 matches at 8 bases. V lost 8 bases, J lost 4 bases, and 10 bases stayed unmatched. The CDR3 loop spans 16 amino acids. Germline V gene data show CDR1 as SNHLY and CDR2 as FYNNEI. CDR3 coding DNA: TGTGCCAGCGGGAGAGCGGGAGTTGCCGGGGCCAACGTCCTGACTTTC. Amino acid sequence: CASGRAGVAGANVLTF.